These T cell receptor beta chains were read from a single sample in a study of blood T cell repertoires in COVID-19. Generated by immunoSEQ multiplex PCR, the TCRdb table keeps only in-frame clones and is missing some. The sample has about 330,000 clones, more than 85% seen once. Sequencing was performed on PBMCs or T cells enriched from blood (not recorded which). The receptors here all came from a woman in her 30s who had recovered from COVID-19. The CDR3 runs from the conserved cysteine through the conserved F or W. Fields, in order: J gene, D gene, V gene, CDR3 protein. D genes are given only for firm matches.

>TRBJ2-1|TRBD2|TRBV9
CASSGSSGGAQKYNEQFF
>TRBJ2-7|-|TRBV7-2
CASSSGTLSYEQYF
>TRBJ1-5|TRBD1|TRBV7-9
CASSLAKGGTGMGQPQHF
>TRBJ1-1|-|TRBV19
CASSIGGGANTEAFF
>TRBJ2-1|-|TRBV7-2
CASSFEGSYNEQFF
>TRBJ1-2|-|TRBV18
CASSLRAGAANYGYTF
>TRBJ1-6|-|TRBV2
CASSADGVRSPLHF
>TRBJ2-7|-|TRBV3-1/TRBV3-2
CASSQDPGGRDEQYF
>TRBJ1-2|TRBD1|TRBV5-6
CASSLEQGAGLGYTF
>TRBJ1-2|-|TRBV19
CASTLSGVYGYTF
>TRBJ1-6|TRBD1|TRBV19
CASSVQTGAGSPLHF
>TRBJ2-1|-|TRBV29-1
CSVVQGSSSYNEQFF
>TRBJ1-4|-|TRBV7-8
CASSLAAGRGEKLFF
>TRBJ2-2|TRBD2|TRBV5-6
CASSSAGLAGVTGELFF
>TRBJ2-1|TRBD1|TRBV29-1
CSAPLTGEAYNEQFF
>TRBJ1-2|-|TRBV28
CASSYLRGGYTF
>TRBJ2-7|-|TRBV7-9
CASSPSSLYEQYF
>TRBJ1-6|-|TRBV11-2
CASSPGSSYNSPLHF
>TRBJ2-7|TRBD1|TRBV7-2
CASSPGQAPTEQYF
>TRBJ1-1|TRBD1|TRBV4-2
CASSQGSGTGGSNTEAFF
>TRBJ1-6|-|TRBV5-1
CASSYGQQNSPLHF
>TRBJ1-1|-|TRBV7-2
CASSFGENTEAFF
>TRBJ1-5|-|TRBV19
CASSMRPAHGLNQPQHF
>TRBJ1-6|-|TRBV9
CASSDRTAHNSPLHF
>TRBJ1-5|-|TRBV27
CASRGAGNQPQHF
>TRBJ1-4|-|TRBV18
CASSPRQINEKLFF
>TRBJ2-1|-|TRBV27
CASIGQQNEQFF
>TRBJ1-5|-|TRBV19
CASSIGLQPQHF
>TRBJ1-5|TRBD1|TRBV28
CASSPATGEQPQHF